Below, 5 T cell receptor beta chains from the same sample are listed, as sequenced in a study of graft-versus-host responses after intestinal transplantation. Their target antigens are unknown. The assay was immunoSEQ multiplex PCR, and TCRdb's table has in-frame clones only and misses some. The table has around 95,000 clones, less than 90% seen once. The material was unstimulated CD4+ T cells sorted from spleen or lymph node cells, obtained before transplant. These receptors originate from a human donor who was the organ donor for an intestinal transplant.

This clone was detected only once. This chain joins TRBV19 and TRBJ1-1, with a weak D call TRBD1 (5 bases). The germline gives CDR1 LNHDA, CDR2 SQIVND (reference sequence). The CDR3 loop spans 13 amino acids. Between the trimmed V and J ends, which lost 5 bases and 11 bases, there was a span of 18 bases. CDR3 coding DNA: TGTGCCAGTAGTGTCACCGGGACTCTTGGGGCTTTCTTT. The encoded protein is CASSVTGTLGAFF.

This clone showed up just a few times. The rearrangement joins TRBV5-6 to TRBJ1-2, with D possibly TRBD1 on 6 matching bases. The V and J ends lost 0 bases and 3 bases respectively, with 9 bases between them. The CDR3 length is 14 residues. Germline V gene data show CDR1 as SGHDT and CDR2 as YYEEEE. The CDR3, as DNA: TGTGCCAGCAGCTTGGCAGGGGTTGACTATGGCTACACCTTC. Its translation is CASSLAGVDYGYTF.

This chain uses TRBV7-9 with TRBJ1-4; D is perhaps TRBD1 (5 bases). The CDR3 length is 15 residues. Germline lookup yields CDR1 SEHNR and CDR2 FQNEAQ (reference sequence). Trimming removed 5 bases at V and 3 bases at J, with 13 bases between. CDR3 sequence reads: CASSAPLGANEKLFF. The CDR3 DNA follows: TGTGCCAGCAGCGCCCCTCTGGGGGCTAATGAAAAACTGTTTTTT. Using reference TRBV7-9 and TRBJ1-4 for the parts outside the CDR3, the full variable domain is DTGVSQNPRHKITKRGQNVTFRCDPISEHNRLYWYRQTLGQGPEFLTYFQNEAQLEKSRLLSDRFSAERPKGSFSTLEIQRTEQGDSAMYLCASSAPLGANEKLFFGSGTQLSVL.

This chain joins TRBV5-1 and TRBJ2-2, with D possibly being TRBD2 (5 bases). Germline CDR1 reads SGHRS; CDR2 reads YFSETQ. This CDR3 has 16 residues. The germline V and J ends were trimmed by 1 base and 5 bases, with 15 bases remaining between them. CDR3 in amino acids: CASSLRSGMGTGELFF. As DNA, the CDR3 is TGCGCCAGCAGCTTGAGGTCGGGAATGGGTACCGGGGAGCTGTTTTTT. The full variable domain, rest sourced from reference TRBV5-1 and TRBJ2-2, is KAGVTQTPRYLIKTRGQQVTLSCSPISGHRSVSWYQQTPGQGLQFLFEYFSETQRNKGNFPGRFSGRQFSNSRSEMNVSTLELGDSALYLCASSLRSGMGTGELFFGEGSRLTVL.

The rearrangement joins TRBV21-1 to TRBJ2-7. TRBV21-1 is deemed a pseudogene. The CDR3 is 15 residues long. The CDR3 reads CASSKFLGSVYEQYF. The CDR3 DNA reads as TGTGCCAGCAGCAAATTTCTGGGGTCCGTCTACGAGCAGTACTTC.